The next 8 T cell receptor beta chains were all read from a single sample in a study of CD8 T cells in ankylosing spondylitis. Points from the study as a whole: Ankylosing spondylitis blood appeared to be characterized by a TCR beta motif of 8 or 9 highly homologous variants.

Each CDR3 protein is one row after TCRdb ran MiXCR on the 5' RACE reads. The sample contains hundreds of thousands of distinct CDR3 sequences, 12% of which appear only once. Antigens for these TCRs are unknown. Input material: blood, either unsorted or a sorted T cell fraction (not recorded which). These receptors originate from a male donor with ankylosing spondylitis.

The CDR3 here is CASSRNGQGAFEKLFF. The CDR3 region has the DNA TGTGCCAGCAGCCGAAATGGACAGGGGGCGTTTGAAAAACTGTTTTTT. The rearrangement links TRBV5-6 to TRBJ1-4; 11 bases fit TRBD1. Germline values: CDR1 SGHDT, CDR2 YYEEEE. The CDR3 covers 16 residues. V lost 4 bases, J lost 7 bases, and 9 bases stayed unmatched.

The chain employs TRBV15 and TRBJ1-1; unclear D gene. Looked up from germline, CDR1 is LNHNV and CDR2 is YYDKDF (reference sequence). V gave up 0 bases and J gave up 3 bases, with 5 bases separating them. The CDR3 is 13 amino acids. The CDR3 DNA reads TGTGCCACCAGCAGAGAGAGGCACACTGAAGCTTTCTTT. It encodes CATSRERHTEAFF.

DNA of the CDR3: TGCAGTGCTTCGGGACTAGCCAGGGAGCAGTTCTTC. Residues: CSASGLAREQFF. The chain is built from TRBV20-1 and TRBJ2-1; 9 positions match TRBD2. After removal of 5 bases from V and 10 bases from J, the junction contained 6 bases not matched to a gene. Per the germline V gene, CDR1 is DFQATT and CDR2 is SNEGSKA (reference sequence). This CDR3 comprises 12 residues.

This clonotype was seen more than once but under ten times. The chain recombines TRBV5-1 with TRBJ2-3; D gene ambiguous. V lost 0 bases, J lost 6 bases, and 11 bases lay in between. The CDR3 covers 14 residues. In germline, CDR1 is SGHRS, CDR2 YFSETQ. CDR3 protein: CASSLAQAVDTQYF. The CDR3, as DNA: TGCGCCAGCAGCTTGGCCCAGGCGGTGGATACGCAGTATTTT.

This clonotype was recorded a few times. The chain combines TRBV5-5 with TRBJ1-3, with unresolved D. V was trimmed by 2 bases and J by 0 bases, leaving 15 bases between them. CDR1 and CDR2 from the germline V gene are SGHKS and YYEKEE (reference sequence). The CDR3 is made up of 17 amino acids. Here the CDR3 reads CASSFAWTGSSGNTIYF. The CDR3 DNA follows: TGTGCCAGCAGCTTTGCATGGACCGGGAGCTCTGGAAACACCATATATTTT.

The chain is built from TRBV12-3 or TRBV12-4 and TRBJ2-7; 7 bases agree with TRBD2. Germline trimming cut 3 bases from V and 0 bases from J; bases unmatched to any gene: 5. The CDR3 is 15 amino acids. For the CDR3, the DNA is TGTGCCAGCAGTTTCGCGGGAGAGAGCTCCTACGAGCAGTACTTC. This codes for CASSFAGESSYEQYF.

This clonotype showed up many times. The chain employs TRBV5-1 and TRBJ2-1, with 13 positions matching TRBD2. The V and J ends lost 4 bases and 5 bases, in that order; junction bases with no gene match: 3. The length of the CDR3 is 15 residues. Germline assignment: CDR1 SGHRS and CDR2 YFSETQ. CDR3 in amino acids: CASSGGLAGDNEQFF. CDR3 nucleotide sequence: TGCGCCAGCAGCGGAGGACTAGCGGGAGACAATGAGCAGTTCTTC.

The CDR3 spells CSARKDRGGEQYF. The CDR3 bases are TGCAGTGCGAGAAAGGACAGGGGGGGGGAGCAGTACTTC. The genes are TRBV20-1 and TRBJ2-7, with 10 bases that match TRBD1. CDR3 length: 13 amino acids. The junction had 9 bases not matched to a gene; V was cut back by 6 bases and J by 7 bases. Germline V CDR1 and CDR2: DFQATT, SNEGSKA (reference sequence).